This entry lists 17 T cell receptor beta chains sequenced from one sample in a study of blood T cell repertoires in COVID-19 (dated by TCRdb to the early 2020s). Receptor libraries were prepared by the immunoSEQ multiplex PCR assay. In TCRdb, the immuneACCESS table is reduced to in-frame sequences with V and J assigned. These tables do not hold every clone; where another copy was compared, an unresolved V gene accounts for under half, and the others remain unexplained. The sample table contains a few hundred thousand clones; only one count was recorded for 75% to 90% of them. The ten most abundant clones make up 5% to 5.5% of the sample. Sequenced: PBMCs or T cells enriched from blood (not recorded which). Source of these receptors: a woman aged 50 to 60 who had recovered from COVID-19.

The gene calls are TRBV7-2 and TRBJ2-3, with D tentatively TRBD2 (5 bases). The CDR3 has 15 amino acids. The V gene's germline CDR1 is SGHTA and CDR2 FQGNSA. Trimming took 6 bases from V and 2 from J, leaving 15 bases between them. The CDR3 nucleotides read TGTGCCAGCAGGGGCCGGGATTGGAACACAGATACGCAGTATTTT. Protein product: CASRGRDWNTDTQYF.

The V call is TRBV12-3 or TRBV12-4, the J call TRBJ1-1, with D perhaps TRBD1 (5 bases). The V end lost 0 bases, the J end lost 10 bases, and 12 bases lay between the germline ends. This CDR3 is 13 amino acids long. The CDR3 DNA sequence: TGTGCCAGCAGTTTAGCCGCAGGGAACGGAGCTTTCTTT. Its protein product is CASSLAAGNGAFF.

This clone has a single count. The rearrangement joins TRBV7-8 to TRBJ1-4; D is perhaps TRBD1 (5 bases). The CDR3 runs 12 residues. V was shortened by 7 bases and J by 5 bases, with 8 bases between the two germline ends. Germline CDR1 and CDR2: SGHVS and FQNEAQ. CDR3 nucleotide sequence: TGTGCCAGCATGGGGGGGAATGAAAAACTGTTTTTT. This gives the protein CASMGGNEKLFF. The entire variable domain, with the rest obtained from reference TRBV7-8 and TRBJ1-4, is as follows: GAGVSQSPRYKVAKRGQDVALRCDPISGHVSLFWYQQALGQGPEFLTYFQNEAQLDKSGLPSDRFFAERPEGSVSTLKIQRTQQEDSAVYLCASMGGNEKLFFGSGTQLSVL.

CDR3 amino acids: CASSPESSSNQPQHF. The CDR3 DNA sequence: TGTGCCAGCAGCCCCGAGTCTAGTAGCAATCAGCCCCAGCATTTT. The chain uses TRBV9 and TRBJ1-5; D unclear. The CDR3 is 15 residues long. Trimming took 4 bases from V and 0 from J, leaving 11 bases between them. The germline V gene has CDR1 SGDLS and CDR2 YYNGEE.

V gene TRBV9 combines with J gene TRBJ2-2; the match to TRBD1 covers 9 bases. Germline loops: CDR1 SGDLS, CDR2 YYNGEE. The CDR3 contains 16 residues. J was trimmed by 1 base and V by 0 bases; bases with no gene match: 1. CDR3 nucleotides: TGTGCCAGCAGCGTAGGACAGGGGGGGAACACCGGGGAGCTGTTTTTT. It specifies CASSVGQGGNTGELFF.

The chain has TRBV6-2 or TRBV6-3 and TRBJ2-3; TRBD2 matches at 9 bases. Unmatched junction bases numbered 9, after V lost 5 bases and J lost 6 bases. From germline, CDR1 is MNHEY and CDR2 SVGEGT. This CDR3 has 15 amino acids. CDR3: CASSLAGRSGDTQYF. The DNA of the CDR3 is TGTGCCAGCAGTCTAGCGGGAAGGTCGGGCGATACGCAGTATTTT.

This sequence joins TRBV3-1 (or the pseudogene TRBV3-2) and TRBJ2-1, with TRBD2 as a possible D gene (5 bases). CDR1 LGHDT and CDR2 YNNKEL come from the germline V gene (reference sequence). This CDR3 comprises 15 residues. Trimming cost V 5 bases and J 2 bases, with 13 bases left between them. The CDR3 DNA follows: TGTGCCAGCAGCTTGGGAGTTAACCCCTACAATGAGCAGTTCTTC. Residues: CASSLGVNPYNEQFF.

The gene calls are TRBV5-1 and TRBJ2-6, with 9 bases that match TRBD1. Trimming took 4 bases from V and 2 from J; bases not matched to a gene: 13. The CDR3 spans 19 residues. Germline-derived CDR1 and CDR2 are SGHRS and YFSETQ. In nucleotides, the CDR3 is TGCGCCAGCAGCCCCGGACAGGGGAAATGGAAGACTGGGGCCAACGTCCTGACTTTC. Its protein product is CASSPGQGKWKTGANVLTF.

Only one count was recorded for this clone. The rearrangement joins TRBV19 to TRBJ1-2; D gene ambiguous. Trimming shortened V by 8 bases and J by 4 bases, and 8 bases separated the two germline ends. The CDR3 is 11 residues long. CDR1 LNHDA and CDR2 SQIVND come from the germline V gene (reference sequence). The CDR3 reads CASLQFYGYTF. The CDR3 DNA is TGTGCCAGTCTCCAGTTCTATGGCTACACCTTC.

The rearrangement uses TRBV9 and TRBJ2-5; weak D call: TRBD2 (6 bases). From germline, CDR1 is SGDLS and CDR2 YYNGEE. There are 16 residues in the CDR3. Trimming removed 0 bases at V and 5 bases at J, with 17 bases between. CDR3 sequence reads: CASSVGGAPFEETQYF. CDR3 sequence (DNA): TGTGCCAGCAGCGTAGGCGGGGCCCCCTTTGAGGAGACCCAGTACTTC.

The chain is built from TRBV5-5 and TRBJ2-3; 8 nucleotides match TRBD1. Trimming cost V 4 bases and J 3 bases; bases outside gene matches: 7. The germline V gene has CDR1 SGHKS and CDR2 YYEKEE (reference sequence). The CDR3 runs 15 residues. The CDR3: CASSAPTGVTDTQYF. The CDR3 nucleotides read TGTGCCAGCAGCGCCCCGACAGGGGTGACAGATACGCAGTATTTT. Based on the CDR3 plus reference TRBV5-5 and TRBJ2-3, the full variable domain is DAGVTQSPTHLIKTRGQQVTLRCSPISGHKSVSWYQQVLGQGPQFIFQYYEKEERGRGNFPDRFSARQFPNYSSELNVNALLLGDSALYLCASSAPTGVTDTQYFGPGTRLTVL.

The rearrangement uses TRBV5-1 and TRBJ2-7, with a possible D match to TRBD2 (7 bases). CDR3 length equals 16 residues. V lost 4 bases to trimming and J lost 0 bases, with 17 bases between them. Germline V gene lookup returns CDR1 SGHRS and CDR2 YFSETQ. Here the CDR3 DNA reads TGCGCCAGCAGCATCCGGGGGGCCTCAAACTCCTACGAGCAGTACTTC. This sequence encodes CASSIRGASNSYEQYF.

V is TRBV5-1 and J is TRBJ2-1; a weak D match, TRBD2 (6 bases). The germline gives CDR1 SGHRS, CDR2 YFSETQ. CDR3 length: 14 residues. Deletions cut 4 bases from V and 5 bases from J, with 13 bases between. Here the CDR3 reads CASSPGEADNEQFF. DNA of the CDR3: TGCGCCAGCAGCCCCGGGGAGGCTGACAATGAGCAGTTCTTC.

The chain is built from TRBV7-2 and TRBJ1-6; D is unclear. Trimming shortened V by 4 bases and J by 8 bases, and 9 bases separated the two germline ends. Per germline, CDR1 SGHTA and CDR2 FQGNSA. The CDR3 sequence is 13 residues long. The CDR3 spells CASSSEGYSPLHF. The CDR3 DNA reads as TGTGCCAGCAGCTCCGAGGGCTATTCACCCCTCCACTTT.

The chain recombines TRBV2 with TRBJ2-1; 10 positions match TRBD2. The junction had 4 bases not matched to a gene; V was cut back by 6 bases and J by 8 bases. Germline CDR1 SNHLY, CDR2 FYNNEI. The CDR3 spans 13 residues. This CDR3 reads CASRPGTSDEQFF. The CDR3 DNA reads as TGTGCCAGCAGACCCGGGACTAGCGATGAGCAGTTCTTC.

This rearrangement joins TRBV14 to TRBJ1-6, with D hard to call. Germline-derived CDR1 and CDR2 are SGHDN and FVKESK. The V gene lost 0 bases and the J gene lost 14 bases, with 8 bases spanning the gap. This CDR3 has 12 amino acids. CDR3 nucleotides: TGTGCCAGCAGCCAAGAGGGAGTAGCCCTCCACTTT. It yields the protein CASSQEGVALHF.

The genes are TRBV5-1 and TRBJ2-7; no reliable D call. This CDR3 is 15 amino acids long. Germline V gives CDR1 SGHRS, CDR2 YFSETQ. The V gene lost 0 bases and the J gene lost 0 bases, with 10 bases spanning the gap. The DNA of the CDR3 is TGCGCCAGCAGCTTGGAACCTCAGGCCTCCTACGAGCAGTACTTC. Encoded protein: CASSLEPQASYEQYF.